This T cell receptor (beta chain) was sequenced in a study of blood T cell repertoires in COVID-19. About the research overall: Samples of COVID-19 (acute and convalescent) were obtained from the United States, Italy and Spain. Sources were T cells, B-cell-depleted T cells, or PBMCs; the material itself was cDNA or gDNA.

Looked up from germline, CDR1 is MNHEY and CDR2 is SVGAGI. The CDR3 totals 15 residues. V was pared by 5 bases and J by 3 bases, with 9 bases of the junction left unmatched. Only in-frame clones appear in the TCRdb table, and some are missing; sequencing was by immunoSEQ multiplex PCR. Altogether approximately 50,000 clones are present, around 93% being singletons, with the ten largest covering around 4.3%. The J gene is TRBJ1-1, the V gene TRBV6-5; 7 bases are shared with TRBD1. The source material was peripheral blood. The clonotype was recovered from a man between 45 and 60 years old with active COVID-19. The CDR3 nucleotides are TGTGCCAGCAGTCTACGACAGGGTGGGTACACTGAAGCTTTCTTT. It is translated as CASSLRQGGYTEAFF.